The T cell receptor (beta chain) described here comes from a study of graft-versus-host responses after intestinal transplantation. Study details: Recipients had transplants, and these were multivisceral, liver-intestinal, or isolated intestinal.

A word on this clone: The sample carries other DNA sequences with the same CDR3.

Responders labeled with CFSE (approximately 200,000) were plated with approximately 200,000 irradiated, violet-dye-labeled stimulators. The protocol was immunoSEQ multiplex PCR, while the TCRdb copy is restricted to in-frame clones and leaves out a portion. The repertoire has under 20,000 clones, 35% to 45% of them found once; the top ten carry around 1%. This clonotype originated in a human patient who received an intestinal transplant. Sequencing was performed on alloreactive CD4+ T cells from a mixed lymphocyte reaction culture, taken before intestinal transplant. This sample's subset: CFSE-low proliferating T cells sorted from approximately six-day pre-transplant mixed lymphocyte reaction (GvH or HvG direction).

This CDR3 is CASSPSGTAYEQYF. Written as DNA, the CDR3 is TGTGCCAGCAGCCCGAGTGGGACAGCCTACGAGCAGTACTTC. The chain employs TRBV7-8 and TRBJ2-7, with 7 bases matching TRBD1. Looked up from germline, CDR1 is SGHVS and CDR2 is FQNEAQ. This CDR3 is 14 amino acids long. The V segment lost 5 bases and the J segment 2 bases; nucleotides outside the gene matches: 6.